This TCR beta chain emerged from a study of vaccination effects on CD4 cells after COVID-19. Study-wide results and limits: Infection-derived and vaccine-derived clones contracted markedly late after vaccination.

Subsequent to a culture period of 10 to 11 days, CD4+ T cells were isolated. It was two doses of either the BNT162b2 or mRNA-1273 vaccine that participants received. Each culture had half its medium swapped for IL-2 medium on days 3 and 7. With respect to this clone: Its antigen is unknown.

Using immunoSEQ multiplex PCR, the repertoire was profiled, and TCRdb retains in-frame clones only, with some absent. Of tens of thousands of clones listed, roughly 74% were seen once; the top ten hold around 14%. The receptor comes from a human donor who received a COVID-19 vaccine. The input for sequencing was CD4+ T cells from PBMCs cultured without peptide, taken after COVID-19 vaccination.

The CDR3 here is CASSSGTSGGFYGEQFF. CDR3 sequence (DNA): TGCGCCAGCAGTTCCGGGACTAGCGGGGGGTTTTATGGTGAGCAGTTCTTC. This chain connects TRBV5-1 to TRBJ2-1; TRBD2 matches 15 bases. Germline-derived CDR1 and CDR2 are SGHRS and YFSETQ. Trimming at V came to 5 bases and at J to 9 bases, leaving 12 bases not matched to a gene. There are 17 residues in the CDR3.